This T cell receptor beta chain is drawn from a study of T-cell reconstitution after alpha-beta-depleted transplantation in children. Germline V lookup: CDR1 MNHNS, CDR2 SASEGT. This CDR3 has 16 amino acids. V lost 6 bases, J lost 4 bases, and 10 bases stayed unmatched. Study outcomes and limitations: Recipient T cells and thymic progenitors that survived were the source of the high TCRbeta diversity seen at day 60 in some patients. Counts and diversity of T cells one year after transplant came mostly from newly produced T cells. Reportedly, roughly two months post-transplant, alpha-beta T cells arose from several hundred expanded graft clones.

A library of TCRbeta sequences, prepared with unique molecular identifiers, was generated. TCRdb reprocessed the PCR reads with MiXCR, giving one entry per CDR3 protein. Of almost 600,000 distinct CDR3 sequences listed, 25% to 30% were seen once; the top ten hold just over 35%. This clonotype has just a few counts. What it binds is not known. Sequenced material: PBMCs, taken before TCRalphabeta/CD19-depleted stem cell transplant. The TCR originated in a boy younger than two with Wiskott-Aldrich syndrome, due to receive a stem cell transplant. The chain has TRBV6-1 and TRBJ2-3; 10 positions agree with TRBD2. The chain's CDR3 is CASSRSPAGGSDTQYF. The CDR3 DNA reads as TGTGCCAGCAGCCGAAGCCCAGCGGGAGGGTCAGATACGCAGTATTTT.